This entry describes one TCR beta chain. The clone's antigen remains unknown. Base qualities are missing; no much larger clone stands one base away. The cohort consisted of 600 to 700 healthy bone marrow donors. All cohort members were sampled while nominally healthy, although unrecorded immune exposures were likely present. The donor was CMV seropositive and was included in the group of 250 to 350 seropositive cohort members. Each donor provided a peripheral blood sample, and peripheral blood mononuclear cells were used for TCR beta sequencing. Genomic DNA was extracted from the blood cell samples with the Qiagen DNeasy Blood Extraction Kit. The record originates from a study of cytomegalovirus exposure and HLA in healthy donors (dated by TCRdb to the late 2010s). Broadly, across the study: An earlier analysis of roughly 570 of the donors reported approximately 280 Gb of sequence data and around 100 million unique TCR beta sequences obtained from about 200 million T cells. Class I and class II HLA loci were covered by the typing at four-digit resolution. The study combined high-throughput TCR immunosequencing, statistical association of individual TCRs with disease status, and machine learning to predict cytomegalovirus infection status. About 300 gigabases of sequencing data and tens of millions of unique TCR sequences were included in an early release covering over 600 HLA-typed donors. In an earlier analysis of 500 to 650 of the donors, high-throughput TCR beta sequencing was used to judge whether each TCR beta V gene segment behaved as functional or pseudogenic. The study aimed to test whether cataloging public T cell receptors could reveal signatures of past pathogen exposure. A separate validation cohort of 100 to 150 different subjects was used in addition to the roughly 720-subject first cohort. Typing coverage differed by locus: A, B, C, DRB1 and DQB1 were typed in roughly 620-640 donors, DQA1 in 500 to 550, DPA1 in 600 to 610, and DPB1 in 400 to 480. A later analysis re-analyzed previously published TCR beta repertoires from roughly 630 donors and added high-resolution HLA genotyping to study TCR occurrence patterns. Donor age, sex, ethnicity and CMV serostatus were compiled together with the repertoire data. A later genetic analysis took genome-wide SNP genotypes for about three fifths of the 666 donors and used that subset as a discovery cohort. On average, about 240,000 unique TCR beta nucleotide sequences were sequenced per donor among several hundred genotyped donors of the cohort, with 15% to 20% of those sequences being non-productive. Every repertoire in the discovery cohort had been generated on one and the same sequencing platform. Because of strong linkage in the cohort, a few DR-DQ haplotypes were treated as single units for association and clustering. Of the roughly 420 genotyped donors, over 80% were placed in the genetic ancestry cluster associated with self-reported Caucasian donors. The T cell repertoires of around 730 subjects were profiled by immunosequencing and related to cytomegalovirus serostatus. In the later analysis, no new phenotypic data were used to find candidate immune exposures; instead, reliance was placed on TCR beta sequences and their occurrence across donors. The investigation overall reported the following: Linkage disequilibrium might explain the correlated functional status among segregating V segments, but an unknown experimental factor could not be excluded. In vitro tests confirmed that a few of the cytomegalovirus-associated TCR beta chains recognize cytomegalovirus antigens. A cluster of highly shared sequence variants was judged likely to be a technical artifact of the sequencing pipeline. Sequencing depth was assumed to be roughly uniform across donors in the presence/absence analyses, though that assumption may not hold. In an earlier analysis of fewer than 750 of the donors, most TCR beta V segments were observed in productive rearrangements about 87% or about 30% of the time, broadly matching IMGT annotations. According to the authors, the approach could potentially be generalized to other disease states and immunological phenotypes. The study gave a list of 150 to 200 TCR beta chains associated with cytomegalovirus. In a later genetic analysis, a missense DCLRE1C variant was associated with V-gene and J-gene trimming of TCR beta chains, and the association was replicated in an independent cohort. A later analysis reported that several top co-occurrence clusters appeared linked to parvovirus B19, influenza, CMV and Epstein-Barr virus. When HLA alleles, especially DR and DQ, strongly co-occurred, TCR associations were difficult to assign to individual alleles. A later analysis found that most CMV-associated TCR beta chains appeared HLA-restricted, with HLA associations seemingly driven largely by CMV exposure. A further reported finding was that TCR beta sequences accurately predicted the HLA-A and HLA-B alleles for most subjects in the first cohort. Compared with the roughly 700-donor mean, donors in an Asian-associated ancestry cluster had fewer N-insertions in productive TCRs, according to a later genetic analysis. Because HLA typing was unavailable for some donors at each locus, only the typed subset was used in association tests. The classifier was reported to diagnose cytomegalovirus status with high specificity and sensitivity in both the original cohort and the validation cohort. The earlier analysis of about 600 of the donors excluded approximately 17 rarely observed V segments, including chromosome 9 orphons, because counts were too low. The cohort was sequenced for TCR beta chains only, and without alpha or paired-chain data the features that could be detected were limited. CMV serostatus was the only immune exposure information available for the cohort. Most TCR sequences were observed very rarely across donors, whereas some public TCRs were present in many individuals. In a later analysis, TCR association rates were found to vary across HLA loci, with the most associated TCRs seen for DRB1 alleles and the fewest for HLA-C alleles. Specific HLA alleles were associated with 18,000 or so TCR beta sequences at a false discovery rate of 0.05 in a later analysis. Some IMGT-functional V segments, including TRBV6-2 and TRBV6-3, could not be told apart with the 87-base-pair reads, so those segments were excluded. A later analysis found that HLA-associated TCR beta chains were more clonally expanded and had lower generation probabilities than equally common non-associated chains.

Receptor libraries were prepared by the immunoSEQ multiplex PCR assay. A mixture of 60 forward primers for TCR Vbeta segments and 13 reverse primers for TCR Jbeta segments was used in the multiplex PCR. A multiplex PCR assay on genomic DNA amplified the CDR3 region of rearranged TCR beta genes. Amplified TCR beta libraries were sequenced as 87-base-pair reads on the Illumina HiSeq System. Concerning the study's data processing: A later analysis counted about 80 million unique TCR beta chains across the 666 repertoires, and approximately 11 million of these chains were shared by at least two donors. To remove PCR and sequencing errors, raw reads were error-corrected and collapsed into unique sequences using a nearest-neighbor algorithm that merged closely related sequences. V, D and J gene segments were assigned by aligning CDR3 sequences to IMGT reference sequences. For a sequence to be retained, a match of at least six nucleotides to both a V gene segment and a J gene segment was required. Rearrangements were called productive when the CDR3 lacked stop codons and stayed in frame with V and J; all others were non-productive. Following IMGT convention, CDR3 was defined as the stretch from the second conserved V-encoded cysteine to the conserved J-encoded phenylalanine. In an earlier analysis of 500 to 650 of the donors, sequences lacking an unambiguous match to a single V gene segment were excluded. In an earlier analysis of approximately 550 of the donors, V segments were called functional above 56.7% productive rearrangements and were called segregating when the between-donor standard deviation exceeded 5%. A statistical classification framework was developed to diagnose cytomegalovirus status using the catalog of TCR beta chain sequences. In a later analysis, V and J genes were assigned by comparing TCR nucleotide sequences against IMGT/GENE-DB human TR gene sequences. In a later analysis, CDR3 sequences and most-parsimonious VDJ recombination scenarios were assigned using the TCRdist pipeline. In a later analysis, each TCR beta chain was defined by its CDR3 amino acid sequence together with its V-gene family, and reads without a unique V-gene family were excluded. To address suspected cross-contamination and a sequencing artifact, a later analysis removed a few hundred highly shared, low-generation-probability nucleotide sequences. A later analysis calculated a clonal expansion index for each public chain from normalized within-repertoire ranks of inferred template counts. A later analysis computed generation probabilities with a VDJ recombination model fitted to out-of-frame rearrangements, and checked the results against IGoR. In a later analysis, TCR-TCR, TCR-HLA and TCR-CMV co-occurrence was scored with hypergeometric tests, and a repertoire-size bias correction was applied to TCR pairs. A later analysis estimated false discovery rates by permuting HLA or CMV assignments 20 times. A later analysis grouped co-occurring TCRs with DBSCAN, adding TCRdist sequence similarity when clustering within HLA-allele-positive subsets. Co-occurrence clustering excluded repertoires with fewer than 30,000 or more than 120,000 public chains, plus five with anomalous nucleotide sharing. The source is immuneACCESS, and TCRdb retained only in-frame sequences with V and J called. Part of the clones is not carried over; for the studies checked, unresolved V genes explain less than half of this, and the remainder is unexplained. Clonal size and the V and J genes are those of that table, whereas D and trimming came from the DNA. The sample yields approximately 190,000 clones; 75% to 85% were counted once. The top ten clones comprise 11% to 15% of the sample.

Trimming costs V 0 bases and J 4 bases, and their ends lie 14 bases apart. According to the germline V gene, CDR1 reads SGDLS and CDR2 reads YYNGEE. The CDR3, from cysteine to phenylalanine, totals 17 residues. The only DNA kept is the CDR3, 51 bases in frame from the first base. The sequenced sample was PBMCs. Recombination joined TRBV9 with TRBJ2-6; perhaps TRBD1 is the D gene, with 6 bases matching. The source is a woman under 40 in good health and CMV-seropositive. The DNA sequence is given as TGTGCCAGCAGCGTAGACCGCACAGGGTCCGGGGCCAACGTCCTGACTTTC. Translation gives CASSVDRTGSGANVLTF.